Shown below are 2 T cell receptor beta chains from a single sample sequenced in a study of blood T cell repertoires in COVID-19 (TCRdb year 2020). Libraries came from the immunoSEQ multiplex PCR assay. Imported from immuneACCESS, the table was reduced by TCRdb to in-frame sequences with V and J called. These copies leave out some clones; in studies compared against another copy, an unresolved V gene accounts for under half, and the cause of the remainder is not known. The sample data list about 480,000 clones, and roughly 90% of these were observed just once. The leading ten clones occupy 1.5% to 2% of the sample. The source material was PBMCs or T cells enriched from blood (not recorded which). These receptors came from a woman between 40 and 55 years old who had recovered from COVID-19.

The rearrangement uses TRBV19 and TRBJ2-3; 9 nucleotides align to TRBD1. The CDR3 sequence is 14 residues long. Germline V gene sequence: CDR1 LNHDA, CDR2 SQIVND (reference sequence). Trimming took 8 bases from V and 3 from J; bases not matched to a gene: 6. The CDR3 here is CASRNRGRTDTQYF. The CDR3 nucleotides are TGTGCCAGTCGAAACAGGGGGCGAACAGATACGCAGTATTTT.

This chain links TRBV6-5 with TRBJ1-2, with no clear D. Germline CDR1 reads MNHEY; CDR2 reads SVGAGI. Trimming stripped 5 bases from V and 8 bases from J, with 18 bases between. The CDR3 extends over 14 amino acids. The CDR3: CASSPNMGWEGYTF. The CDR3 DNA sequence: TGTGCCAGCAGTCCCAATATGGGGTGGGAGGGCTACACCTTC.